A selection of T cell receptor beta chains follows, all from one sample in a study of T cell repertoires in cytomegalovirus infection. TCRdb passed the reads through MiXCR, listing each CDR3 protein once. The sample lists about 210,000 distinct CDR3 sequences; roughly 6.5% were seen once. Sequencing input: PBMCs. Source of these receptors: a human donor in good health (CMV status not recorded). Some clones in this sample may be carry-over from other donors' samples. Both conserved end residues are part of each CDR3. The order of the fields is D gene, V gene, clone size, J gene, CDR3 protein, CDR3 DNA. The D gene is left open where the match is weak. A row's size may be missing; if present it is once, few, many or a size class.

D gene: -; V gene: TRBV7-2; clone size: many; J gene: TRBJ2-3; CDR3 protein: CASSFPRKEITDTQYF; CDR3 DNA: TGTGCCAGCAGCTTCCCTCGGAAGGAAATCACAGATACGCAGTATTTT
D gene: -; V gene: TRBV29-1; clone size: many; J gene: TRBJ1-5; CDR3 protein: CSVAGENNQPQHF; CDR3 DNA: TGCAGCGTTGCGGGGGAGAACAATCAGCCCCAGCATTTT
D gene: -; V gene: TRBV6-1; clone size: many; J gene: TRBJ2-6; CDR3 protein: CASSPPGANVLTF; CDR3 DNA: TGTGCCAGCAGCCCCCCTGGGGCCAACGTCCTGACTTTC
D gene: -; V gene: TRBV6-2/TRBV6-3; clone size: many; J gene: TRBJ1-5; CDR3 protein: CASSYVGLGQPQHF; CDR3 DNA: TGTGCCAGCAGTTACGTTGGGTTGGGTCAGCCCCAGCATTTT
D gene: -; V gene: TRBV2; clone size: many; J gene: TRBJ1-5; CDR3 protein: CASSDQANQPQHF; CDR3 DNA: TGTGCCAGCAGTGACCAGGCCAATCAGCCCCAGCATTTT
D gene: -; V gene: TRBV7-2; clone size: many; J gene: TRBJ2-5; CDR3 protein: CASSLAPLGETQYF; CDR3 DNA: TGTGCCAGCAGCTTAGCCCCATTGGGGGAGACCCAGTACTTC
D gene: -; V gene: TRBV29-1; clone size: many; J gene: TRBJ1-3; CDR3 protein: CSVSPSSGNTIYF; CDR3 DNA: TGCAGCGTTTCTCCCAGCTCTGGAAACACCATATATTTT
D gene: -; V gene: TRBV25-1; clone size: many; J gene: TRBJ2-2; CDR3 protein: CASSRATATGELFF; CDR3 DNA: TGTGCCAGCAGTCGAGCGACAGCAACCGGGGAGCTGTTTTTT
D gene: -; V gene: TRBV7-2; clone size: many; J gene: TRBJ2-2; CDR3 protein: CASSRTPLNTGELFF; CDR3 DNA: TGTGCCAGCAGCCGAACCCCATTAAACACCGGGGAGCTGTTTTTT
D gene: -; V gene: TRBV28; clone size: many; J gene: TRBJ1-1; CDR3 protein: CASSLGLLIELNTEAFF; CDR3 DNA: TGTGCCAGCAGTTTGGGGTTGTTAATAGAACTGAACACTGAAGCTTTCTTT
D gene: -; V gene: TRBV7-2; clone size: many; J gene: TRBJ2-7; CDR3 protein: CASSLGVQTEEQYF; CDR3 DNA: TGTGCCAGCAGCTTAGGGGTACAGACAGAGGAGCAGTACTTC
D gene: -; V gene: TRBV11-3; clone size: -; J gene: TRBJ1-1; CDR3 protein: CASSPQVTNTEAFF; CDR3 DNA: TGTGCCAGCAGCCCCCAAGTGACCAACACTGAAGCTTTCTTT
D gene: -; V gene: TRBV11-2; clone size: many; J gene: TRBJ2-5; CDR3 protein: CASSLDNSETQYF; CDR3 DNA: TGTGCCAGCAGCTTAGATAATTCGGAGACCCAGTACTTC
D gene: TRBD1; V gene: TRBV4-3; clone size: -; J gene: TRBJ2-7; CDR3 protein: CASSQETGGYEQYF; CDR3 DNA: TGCGCCAGCAGCCAAGAGACAGGGGGGTACGAGCAGTACTTC
D gene: TRBD1; V gene: TRBV7-2; clone size: many; J gene: TRBJ1-5; CDR3 protein: CASSLAGQVGQPQHF; CDR3 DNA: TGTGCCAGCAGCTTGGCTGGACAGGTGGGTCAGCCCCAGCATTTT
D gene: -; V gene: TRBV29-1; clone size: many; J gene: TRBJ1-2; CDR3 protein: CSGLTRTYGYTF; CDR3 DNA: TGCAGCGGTTTAACAAGGACCTATGGCTACACCTTC
D gene: TRBD1; V gene: TRBV20-1; clone size: many; J gene: TRBJ1-2; CDR3 protein: CSAPRGPGQGYGYTF; CDR3 DNA: TGCAGTGCTCCACGGGGTCCGGGACAGGGGTATGGCTACACCTTC
D gene: -; V gene: TRBV4-2; clone size: many; J gene: TRBJ2-3; CDR3 protein: CASSQGSEVDTQYF; CDR3 DNA: TGTGCCAGCAGCCAAGGGAGCGAGGTCGATACGCAGTATTTT
D gene: -; V gene: TRBV25-1; clone size: many; J gene: TRBJ2-7; CDR3 protein: CASSEPTANHYEQYF; CDR3 DNA: TGTGCCAGCAGTGAGCCAACAGCTAACCACTACGAGCAGTACTTC
D gene: TRBD1; V gene: TRBV5-5; clone size: many; J gene: TRBJ1-2; CDR3 protein: CASTQGAGGYTF; CDR3 DNA: TGTGCCAGCACGCAGGGGGCCGGCGGCTACACCTTC
D gene: -; V gene: TRBV5-1; clone size: many; J gene: TRBJ2-1; CDR3 protein: CASSLVVRAEQFF; CDR3 DNA: TGCGCCAGCAGCTTGGTGGTTCGCGCTGAGCAGTTCTTC
D gene: -; V gene: TRBV5-1; clone size: many; J gene: TRBJ2-5; CDR3 protein: CASSLGRRSETQYF; CDR3 DNA: TGCGCCAGCAGCTTGGGACGAAGATCAGAGACCCAGTACTTC
D gene: -; V gene: TRBV7-9; clone size: few; J gene: TRBJ2-3; CDR3 protein: CASSLADYTDTQYF; CDR3 DNA: TGTGCCAGCAGCTTAGCGGACTACACAGATACGCAGTATTTT
D gene: -; V gene: TRBV7-2; clone size: many; J gene: TRBJ1-6; CDR3 protein: CASRPPGFRDNSPLHF; CDR3 DNA: TGTGCCAGCAGACCTCCAGGGTTTCGGGATAATTCACCCCTCCACTTT
D gene: -; V gene: TRBV27; clone size: -; J gene: TRBJ2-3; CDR3 protein: CASSLTRATDTQYF; CDR3 DNA: TGTGCCAGCAGTTTAACCAGGGCCACAGATACGCAGTATTTT
D gene: -; V gene: TRBV11-3; clone size: -; J gene: TRBJ2-1; CDR3 protein: CASSSGLEQFF; CDR3 DNA: TGTGCCAGCAGTTCCGGATTAGAGCAGTTCTTC
D gene: -; V gene: TRBV11-2; clone size: many; J gene: TRBJ1-2; CDR3 protein: CASSFGPNYGYTF; CDR3 DNA: TGTGCCAGCAGCTTCGGTCCTAACTATGGCTACACCTTC
D gene: TRBD2; V gene: TRBV7-2; clone size: many; J gene: TRBJ2-7; CDR3 protein: CASSTASGGRGEQYF; CDR3 DNA: TGTGCCAGCAGCACAGCTAGCGGGGGAAGGGGCGAGCAGTACTTC
D gene: -; V gene: TRBV7-9; clone size: many; J gene: TRBJ1-1; CDR3 protein: CASSFGILNTEAFF; CDR3 DNA: TGTGCCAGCAGCTTCGGGATTTTGAACACTGAAGCTTTCTTT
D gene: -; V gene: TRBV20-1; clone size: many; J gene: TRBJ2-1; CDR3 protein: CSASLAGSRSYNEQFF; CDR3 DNA: TGCAGTGCTAGTCTGGCAGGGAGTCGGTCCTACAATGAGCAGTTCTTC
D gene: TRBD1; V gene: TRBV5-1; clone size: many; J gene: TRBJ2-3; CDR3 protein: CASIKNPGQGADTQYF; CDR3 DNA: TGCGCCAGCATCAAAAACCCGGGACAGGGAGCAGATACGCAGTATTTT
D gene: TRBD2; V gene: TRBV7-2; clone size: many; J gene: TRBJ2-3; CDR3 protein: CASSLLSGLAGGTQYF; CDR3 DNA: TGTGCCAGCAGCTTACTATCGGGACTAGCGGGGGGTACGCAGTATTTT
D gene: -; V gene: TRBV29-1; clone size: many; J gene: TRBJ1-3; CDR3 protein: CSVVSSGNTIYF; CDR3 DNA: TGCAGCGTTGTCAGCTCTGGAAACACCATATATTTT
D gene: TRBD1; V gene: TRBV12-3/TRBV12-4; clone size: many; J gene: TRBJ1-1; CDR3 protein: CASSDPVTGGAEAFF; CDR3 DNA: TGTGCCAGCAGTGATCCGGTGACAGGGGGCGCCGAAGCTTTCTTT
D gene: TRBD2; V gene: TRBV20-1; clone size: few; J gene: TRBJ2-3; CDR3 protein: CTTSGTTDTQYF; CDR3 DNA: TGCACGACTAGCGGTACCACAGATACGCAGTATTTT
D gene: -; V gene: TRBV5-1; clone size: few; J gene: TRBJ2-3; CDR3 protein: CASSLGTNTDTQYF; CDR3 DNA: TGCGCCAGCAGCTTGGGGACAAACACAGATACGCAGTATTTT
D gene: -; V gene: TRBV5-6; clone size: -; J gene: TRBJ1-1; CDR3 protein: CASSRTMNTEAFF; CDR3 DNA: TGTGCCAGCAGCCGAACCATGAACACTGAAGCTTTCTTT
D gene: TRBD2; V gene: TRBV6-5; clone size: few; J gene: TRBJ2-2; CDR3 protein: CASRPIQAGESGELFF; CDR3 DNA: TGTGCCAGCAGGCCCATCCAAGCGGGGGAGTCCGGGGAGCTGTTTTTT
D gene: TRBD1; V gene: TRBV6-1; clone size: many; J gene: TRBJ1-1; CDR3 protein: CASSGTGGSAEAFF; CDR3 DNA: TGTGCCAGCAGTGGCACAGGGGGCTCTGCTGAAGCTTTCTTT
D gene: TRBD1; V gene: TRBV20-1; clone size: many; J gene: TRBJ1-5; CDR3 protein: CSGTPGQGIQPQHF; CDR3 DNA: TGCAGTGGCACGCCGGGACAGGGGATCCAGCCCCAGCATTTT